The rows below give T cell receptor beta chains drawn from one sample of a study of CD8+ T cells in alopecia areata. Libraries were prepared by immunoSEQ multiplex PCR; TCRdb keeps only in-frame clonotypes and omits some of them. This table has under 250,000 clones, more than 45% appearing once. This sample comprised CD4+ T cells sorted from blood, obtained at week 0. The receptors shown here come from a human donor with alopecia areata. CDR3s include the opening cysteine and the closing phenylalanine or tryptophan. A D gene is named only where the DNA matches it firmly. Rows give clone size only sometimes, using once, few, many, or a class for an expanded clone.

>TRBJ2-1|TRBD2|TRBV5-1|NA
TGCGCCAGCAGCTTGGTAGCGGGAGCGAATGAGCAGTTCTTC
CASSLVAGANEQFF
>TRBJ2-1|NA|TRBV2|few
TGTGCCAGCAGTGAACGACGGGCACCCTCCTACAATGAGCAGTTCTTC
CASSERRAPSYNEQFF
>TRBJ2-1|NA|TRBV7-8|many
TGTGCCAGCAGCTTAGCCGGGGGTAGCGGCCAAAGGCGGGGTGAGCAGTTCTTC
CASSLAGGSGQRRGEQFF
>TRBJ1-3|NA|TRBV6-5|NA
TGTGCCAGCAGGTGGCTCTCTGGAAACACCATATATTTT
CASRWLSGNTIYF
>TRBJ2-1|TRBD2|TRBV30|NA
TGTGCCTGGATCGGCTTAGCGGGAGATGAGCAGTTCTTC
CAWIGLAGDEQFF
>TRBJ1-5|NA|TRBV5-6|NA
TGTGCCAGCAGCTTGGGTGTTTCGGCCCAGCCCCAGCATTTT
CASSLGVSAQPQHF
>TRBJ1-1|NA|TRBV2|few
TGTGCCAGCAGTCGAGAGTCGGGGGCGAACACTGAAGCTTTCTTT
CASSRESGANTEAFF
>TRBJ2-1|NA|TRBV5-1|NA
TGCGCCAGCAGCTCCGGGACGCCAATATACAATGAGCAGTTCTTC
CASSSGTPIYNEQFF
>TRBJ2-3|TRBD2|TRBV5-6|NA
TGTGCCAGCAGCTTGGAAGCGGGAGATGACACAGATACGCAGTATTTT
CASSLEAGDDTDTQYF
>TRBJ1-1|NA|TRBV9|NA
TGTGCCAGCACCCGGGACATTGGTACTGAAGCTTTCTTT
CASTRDIGTEAFF
>TRBJ2-5|TRBD1|TRBV29-1|NA
TGCAGCGTTGAAAGACAGGGGGAGACCCAGTACTTC
CSVERQGETQYF
>TRBJ1-5|NA|TRBV7-9|NA
TGTGCCAGCAGCTTGACAGAGCCCAATCAGCCCCAGCATTTT
CASSLTEPNQPQHF
>TRBJ1-3|NA|TRBV25-1|NA
TGTGCCAGCAGTGACGGGACGGACCTCTCTGGAAACACCATATATTTT
CASSDGTDLSGNTIYF
>TRBJ1-2|TRBD1|TRBV30|NA
TGTGCCGGAAAGGGACAGGGCAACTCGTATGGCTACACCTTC
CAGKGQGNSYGYTF
>TRBJ2-5|NA|TRBV4-1|NA
TGCGCCAGCAGCCAACTGGGGGTTAGGGAGACCCAGTACTTC
CASSQLGVRETQYF
>TRBJ2-2|TRBD1|TRBV30|NA
TGTGCCTGGACCCAGGGACAGGTGAACACCGGGGAGCTGTTTTTT
CAWTQGQVNTGELFF
>TRBJ1-1|TRBD1|TRBV5-6|NA
TGTGCCAGCAATCGCCTGGACAGGGGGGACACTGAAGCTTTCTTT
CASNRLDRGDTEAFF
>TRBJ1-2|NA|TRBV4-1|few
TGCGCCAGCAGCCAGGGAGGAGGAGGCTACACCTTC
CASSQGGGGYTF
>TRBJ2-3|TRBD2|TRBV5-4|NA
TGTGCCAGCAGCTTGGTTCAGCTAGCGGGGCTAGATACGCAGTATTTT
CASSLVQLAGLDTQYF
>TRBJ2-1|NA|TRBV4-1|few
TGCGCCAGCAGCCAAGATACGGGAGCCGCTGAGCAGTTCTTC
CASSQDTGAAEQFF
>TRBJ2-3|NA|TRBV18|once
TGTGCCAGCTCATTAGTAAGTGGAGATACGCAGTATTTT
CASSLVSGDTQYF
>TRBJ2-5|TRBD1|TRBV11-1|NA
TGTGCCAGCAGCCCCCACCAGGGGGCTCTTCAAGAGACCCAGTACTTC
CASSPHQGALQETQYF
>TRBJ2-7|NA|TRBV7-9|NA
TGTGCCAGCAGCTTAGAGCAGAGCTACGAGCAGTACTTC
CASSLEQSYEQYF
>TRBJ2-7|TRBD2|TRBV7-9|NA
TGTGCCAGCAGCTTAGGGACTAGCATCTACGAGCAGTACTTC
CASSLGTSIYEQYF
>TRBJ2-7|NA|TRBV5-6|NA
TGTGCCAGCAGCTTGGGTCACGAGCAGTACTTC
CASSLGHEQYF
>TRBJ1-3|NA|TRBV29-1|few
TGCAGCGCCAAGAACGATGGAAACACCATATATTTT
CSAKNDGNTIYF
>TRBJ1-1|NA|TRBV29-1|NA
TGCAGCGTTGGCAGGGCAGGAAACACTGAAGCTTTCTTT
CSVGRAGNTEAFF
>TRBJ2-7|NA|TRBV30|NA
TGTGCCTGGAGTAACAGGAACAACTACGAGCAGTACTTC
CAWSNRNNYEQYF
>TRBJ2-3|TRBD2|TRBV7-2|NA
TGTGCCAGCAGGGCTAGCGGGAGCTCAGATACGCAGTATTTT
CASRASGSSDTQYF
>TRBJ2-5|NA|TRBV15|few
TGTGCCACCAGCAGAGATCTTCGTCTCGGCCAAGAGACCCAGTACTTC
CATSRDLRLGQETQYF
>TRBJ2-5|NA|TRBV30|NA
TGTGCCTGGAGCCCGAGCCAAGAGACCCAGTACTTC
CAWSPSQETQYF
>TRBJ2-7|NA|TRBV29-1|NA
TGCAGCGTTGAGGGGCAGGGAAGCTTCATGCAGCAGTACTTC
CSVEGQGSFMQQYF
>TRBJ1-1|NA|TRBV5-1|many
TGCGCCAGCAGCTTTCGGACGAACACTGAAGCTTTCTTT
CASSFRTNTEAFF
>TRBJ2-1|NA|TRBV11-2|NA
TGTGCCAGCAGCTTTTTTGCGGGACGGAAGGGGAATGAGCAGTTCTTC
CASSFFAGRKGNEQFF
>TRBJ2-2|TRBD1|TRBV28|few
TGTGCCAGCAGCCGGGCAGGGGGCGCGAACACCGGGGAGCTGTTTTTT
CASSRAGGANTGELFF
>TRBJ1-1|NA|TRBV28|NA
TGTGCCAGCCGGCAGGCTAACACTGAAGCTTTCTTT
CASRQANTEAFF
>TRBJ2-7|NA|TRBV7-3|NA
TGTGCCAGCAGCAAGGGCAGGGGATACGAGCAGTACTTC
CASSKGRGYEQYF
>TRBJ1-2|NA|TRBV29-1|NA
TGCAGCGTTGAGACGGTCTGGGATGGGGATGGCTACACCTTC
CSVETVWDGDGYTF
>TRBJ2-4|NA|TRBV11-2|NA
TGTGCCAGCAGCCGATTGACAGCCCTAGCCAAAAACATTCAGTACTTC
CASSRLTALAKNIQYF
>TRBJ1-2|NA|TRBV25-1|NA
TGTGCCAGCAGTCCCGGGACTTACTATGGCTACACCTTC
CASSPGTYYGYTF
>TRBJ1-1|NA|TRBV18|once
TGTGCCAGCTCAGCGGGACATACGAACACTGAAGCTTTCTTT
CASSAGHTNTEAFF
>TRBJ2-1|NA|TRBV5-1|NA
TGCGCCAGCAGCTTGGGAGGGATCACCATTGTAGAGCAGTTCTTC
CASSLGGITIVEQFF
>TRBJ2-1|TRBD1|TRBV7-9|NA
TGTGCCAGCAGCGTTTCCGGGACAGGGATATTGAATGAGCAGTTCTTC
CASSVSGTGILNEQFF
>TRBJ2-5|TRBD2|TRBV2|NA
TGTGCCAGCGGAGCGGGAGCAGGAGAGACCCAGTACTTC
CASGAGAGETQYF
>TRBJ1-1|TRBD1|TRBV9|NA
TGTGCCAGCAGCGTAGGACAGGGCAAAGCTTTCTTT
CASSVGQGKAFF
>TRBJ1-2|NA|TRBV16|once
TGTGCCAGCAGCCAAGGGGGCTACGCTCGGAACTATGGCTACACCTTC
CASSQGGYARNYGYTF
>TRBJ1-2|NA|TRBV30|few
TGTGCCTGGAGTCGTCCCAAAGGGGTCAACTATGGCTACACCTTC
CAWSRPKGVNYGYTF
>TRBJ1-1|TRBD1|TRBV19|NA
TGTGCCAGTAGTAGGAACCCACTCAGGGGGCCAACTGAAGCTTTCTTT
CASSRNPLRGPTEAFF
>TRBJ1-1|TRBD1|TRBV5-4|NA
TGTGCCAGCAGCCCGGGACAGGGTCGAGGGAACACTGAAGCTTTCTTT
CASSPGQGRGNTEAFF
>TRBJ2-1|NA|TRBV4-1|few
TGCGCCAGCAGCCGCCCGAGACTAGTGGGGGGAAATGAGCAGTTCTTC
CASSRPRLVGGNEQFF
>TRBJ2-6|TRBD2|TRBV30|few
TGTGCCTGGAGTGTAGCGGGAACTGGGGCCAACGTCCTGACTTTC
CAWSVAGTGANVLTF
>TRBJ2-7|NA|TRBV5-1|NA
TGCGCCAGCAGCTTGGGAGCCTACGAGCAGTACTTC
CASSLGAYEQYF